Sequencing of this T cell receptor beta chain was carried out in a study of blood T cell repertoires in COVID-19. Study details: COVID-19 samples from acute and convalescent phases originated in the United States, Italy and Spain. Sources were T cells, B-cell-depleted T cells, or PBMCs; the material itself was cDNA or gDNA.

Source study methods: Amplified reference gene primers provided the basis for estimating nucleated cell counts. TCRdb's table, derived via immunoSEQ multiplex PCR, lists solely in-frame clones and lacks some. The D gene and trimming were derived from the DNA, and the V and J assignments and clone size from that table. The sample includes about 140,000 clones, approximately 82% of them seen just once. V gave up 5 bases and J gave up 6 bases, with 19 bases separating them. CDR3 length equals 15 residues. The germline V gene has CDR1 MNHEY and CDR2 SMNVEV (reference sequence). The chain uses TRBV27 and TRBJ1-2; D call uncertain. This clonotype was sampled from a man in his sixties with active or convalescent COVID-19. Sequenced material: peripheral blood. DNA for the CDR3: TGTGCCAGCAGTCTGATGAGTTTTAGTGCTGATGGCTACACCTTC. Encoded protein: CASSLMSFSADGYTF.